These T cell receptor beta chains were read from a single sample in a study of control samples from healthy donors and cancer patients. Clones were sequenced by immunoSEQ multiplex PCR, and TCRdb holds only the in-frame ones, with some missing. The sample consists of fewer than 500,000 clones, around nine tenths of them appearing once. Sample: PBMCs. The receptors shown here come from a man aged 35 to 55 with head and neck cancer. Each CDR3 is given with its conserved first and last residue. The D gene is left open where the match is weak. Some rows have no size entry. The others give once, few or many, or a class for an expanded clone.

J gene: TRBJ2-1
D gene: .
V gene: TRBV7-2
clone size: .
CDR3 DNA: TGTGCCAGCAGCTCCCCGAAAGTCTACAATGAGCAGTTCTTC
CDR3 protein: CASSSPKVYNEQFF

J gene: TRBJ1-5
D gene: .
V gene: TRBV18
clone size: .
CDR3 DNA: TGTGCCAGCTCACAGTCCGGGACACCCTATAGCAATCAGCCCCAGCATTTT
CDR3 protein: CASSQSGTPYSNQPQHF

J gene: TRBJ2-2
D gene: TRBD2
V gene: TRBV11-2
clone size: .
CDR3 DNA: TGTGCCAGCAGCCCAACTAGCGGGAGGGTCGGGGAGCTGTTTTTT
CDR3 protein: CASSPTSGRVGELFF

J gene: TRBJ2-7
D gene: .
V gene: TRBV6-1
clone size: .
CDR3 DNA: TGTGCCAGCAGTTCCCTAGGCGAGGCCACCTACGAGCAGTACTTC
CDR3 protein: CASSSLGEATYEQYF

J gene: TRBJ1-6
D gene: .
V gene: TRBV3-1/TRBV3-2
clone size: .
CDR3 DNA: TGTGCCAGCAGCCCCTCTGACGGCGGCGCGGTCTCACCCCTCCACTTT
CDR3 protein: CASSPSDGGAVSPLHF

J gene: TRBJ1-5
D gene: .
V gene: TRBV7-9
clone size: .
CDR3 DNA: TGTGCCAGCAGCTCGACATTTCAGCCCCAGCATTTT
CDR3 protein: CASSSTFQPQHF

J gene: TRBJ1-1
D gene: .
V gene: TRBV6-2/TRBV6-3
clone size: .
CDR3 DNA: TGTGCCAGCAGTTACGGGGGGGCCAAGAGGACTGAAGCTTTCTTT
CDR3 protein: CASSYGGAKRTEAFF

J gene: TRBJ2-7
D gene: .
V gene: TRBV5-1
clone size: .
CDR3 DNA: TGCGCCAGCAGCTTAGGGAGTAGCCGGTTGTCCCGGGAGCAGTACTTC
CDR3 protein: CASSLGSSRLSREQYF

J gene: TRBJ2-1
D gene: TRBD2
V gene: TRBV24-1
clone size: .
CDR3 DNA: TGTGCCACCAGTGATTCGACTAGCGGGGGATACTACAATGAGCAGTTCTTC
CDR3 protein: CATSDSTSGGYYNEQFF

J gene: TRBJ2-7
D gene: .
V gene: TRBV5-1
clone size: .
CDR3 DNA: TGCGCCAGCAGCCTGGACGGACCCAGTTTGGACGAGCAGTACTTC
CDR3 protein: CASSLDGPSLDEQYF

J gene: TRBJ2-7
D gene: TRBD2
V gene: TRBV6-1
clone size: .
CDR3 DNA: TGTGCCAGCAGTGCGCGTCGTGGGCGGGAGGGCCCGAGTCTGTTCGAGTACTTC
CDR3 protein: CASSARRGREGPSLFEYF

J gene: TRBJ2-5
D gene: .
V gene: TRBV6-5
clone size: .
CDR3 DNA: TGTGCCACCTCCGAAGGGGGGAAGCAGGAGACCCAGTACTTC
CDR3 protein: CATSEGGKQETQYF

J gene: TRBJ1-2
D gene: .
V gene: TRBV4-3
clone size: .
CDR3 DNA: TGCGCCAGCAGCCAAGAGGAACCGAACTATGGCTACACCTTC
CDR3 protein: CASSQEEPNYGYTF

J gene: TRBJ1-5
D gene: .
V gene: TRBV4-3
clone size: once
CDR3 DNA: TGCGCCAGCAGCCGAACCGGAGGACAGTGGGGTCCGGACAATCAGCCCCAGCATTTT
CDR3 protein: CASSRTGGQWGPDNQPQHF

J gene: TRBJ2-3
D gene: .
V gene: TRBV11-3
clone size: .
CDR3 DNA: TGTGCCAGCAGCTTAGACAGGACAGATACGCAGTATTTT
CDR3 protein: CASSLDRTDTQYF

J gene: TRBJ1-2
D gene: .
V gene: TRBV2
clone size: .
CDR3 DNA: TGTGCCAGCATCGCGGGACATCTTAACTATGGCTACACCTTC
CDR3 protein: CASIAGHLNYGYTF

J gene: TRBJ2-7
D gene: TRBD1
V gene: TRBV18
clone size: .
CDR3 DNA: TGTGCCAGCTCACCCGGGACAGACTACTACGAGCAGTACTTC
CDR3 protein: CASSPGTDYYEQYF

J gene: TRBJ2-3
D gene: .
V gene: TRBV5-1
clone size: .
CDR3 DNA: TGCGCCAGCAGCCCCTTGATAGGCGGAGATACGCAGTATTTT
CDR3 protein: CASSPLIGGDTQYF

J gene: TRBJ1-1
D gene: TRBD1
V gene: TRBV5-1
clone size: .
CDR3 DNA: TGCGCCAGCAGCTCCCAAACCCGGGACAGGGACTATAGGAACACTGAAGCTTTCTTT
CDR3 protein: CASSSQTRDRDYRNTEAFF

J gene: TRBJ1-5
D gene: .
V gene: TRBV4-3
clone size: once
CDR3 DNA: TGCGCCAGCAGCCAAGATGCCGTAAATCAGCCCCAGCATTTT
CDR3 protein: CASSQDAVNQPQHF

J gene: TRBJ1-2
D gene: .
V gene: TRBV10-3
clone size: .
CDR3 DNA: TGTGCCATCACAGGCGTACCCCACTATGGCTACACCTTC
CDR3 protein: CAITGVPHYGYTF

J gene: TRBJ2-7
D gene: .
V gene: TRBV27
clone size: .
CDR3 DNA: TGTGCCAGCAGCCCCAAATCGGGGTTGTGGCTCGAGCAGTACTTC
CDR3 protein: CASSPKSGLWLEQYF

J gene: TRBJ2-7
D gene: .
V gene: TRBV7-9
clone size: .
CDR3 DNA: TGTGCCAGCGGTGAAGTAGGCGAGCAGTACTTC
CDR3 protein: CASGEVGEQYF